This TCR beta chain was sequenced in a study of T cells in Graves' hyperthyroidism and ophthalmopathy (dated by TCRdb to between 2018 and 2020). Broadly, across the study: Peripheral blood was sampled at the time of initial diagnosis, prior to any treatment. To identify distinguishing TCR V-J signatures, a discovery cohort of about 100 patients was used, comprising fewer than 45 with Graves' ophthalmopathy and some 60 with stable Graves' hyperthyroidism. The paper reports TCR Vbeta CDR3 sequencing of roughly 140 peripheral blood samples: fewer than 50 ophthalmopathy, 70 to 85 hyperthyroidism and around 17 progressor patients. Once sampling was done, hyperthyroidism patients were given methimazole at a starting dose of 30 mg daily, whereas ophthalmopathy patients were given high-dose intravenous methylprednisolone. In about 6 Graves' hyperthyroidism patients, the study also compared T-cell repertoires from thyroid tissue with T-cell repertoires from blood. An independent validation cohort of under 20 hyperthyroidism patients and 17 patients who later progressed to ophthalmopathy tested prospective prediction of ophthalmopathy. The roughly 100 discovery patients were divided at random into training and test sets in a 7:3 ratio. Overall study results and their limits: Blood samples also contained most of the expanded thyroid clonotypes (frequency above 0.001), which suggests that blood repertoires may reflect thyroid immune responses. In cross-validation, a model built on a 13 V-J signature told ophthalmopathy apart from stable hyperthyroidism with 87.88% sensitivity and approximately 81% specificity, and in testing the same model reached 80%/75%. Sample size was not statistically predetermined, and investigators were not blinded to group allocation. During validation, the model predicted progression to ophthalmopathy a median of approximately 6.5 months ahead of onset, with around 65% sensitivity and around 73% specificity.

Deletion took 4 bases off V and 3 bases off J, with a span of 10 bases between the germline ends. CDR1 SGHVS and CDR2 FQNEAQ are derived from the germline V gene. The CDR3 sequence holds 13 residues, the cysteine and phenylalanine included. CDR3 DNA is the only sequence kept; it has 39 bases, read in frame from the first base. Regarding this clonotype: No cognate antigen has been identified for it. There are no base qualities to consult, and no much larger clone falls within one base.

Amplification of TCR beta CDR3 regions was carried out from RNA transcripts. A first-round RT-PCR of the TCR CDR3 used the HTBI primer set with the Qiagen OneStep RT-PCR kit. The libraries were constructed in a second round of multiplex PCR and then size-selected and purified. Libraries were sequenced paired-end with 100 bp reads on an Illumina HiSeq2000. Turning to the authors' computational methods: SOAPnuke was used to process the raw data, with reads discarded if the reads contained adapters or uncalled bases, had a mean Phred below 15, or lacked an exact constant-primer or identifier match. High-quality paired reads were merged using COPE v1.2.5, and each unique nucleotide sequence was defined as a clonotype. Clonotypes were aligned to IMGT TRBV, TRBD and TRBJ reference segments using MiTCR v1.1. Only V-J combinations with frequency above 0.0001, covering approximately 99% of repertoires, were analysed. The TCS score was defined as F50 (clonal expansion) divided by E x V (chaos), with BLOSUM62-based TCRdist calculated between CDR3 peptides within each V-J. Welch's t-statistics and random forest reduced just over 500 V-J features to about 12, which were used in a naive Bayes classifier (R e1071). The public reads were reanalyzed by TCRdb: fastp trimming at Q25, MiXCR alignment, in-frame beta chains only. CDR3 protein duplicates are merged, each entry listing the most common genes and DNA. In this record, the V and J calls reflect TCRdb's handling and not the investigators' own analysis. The sample table records roughly 93,000 distinct CDR3 sequences; around 50% of these occur just once. The ten top clones hold around 27% of the sample.

Stable Graves' hyperthyroidism was defined as no progression to ophthalmopathy during 18 months of follow-up. Hyperthyroidism patients were newly diagnosed, had a disease duration of under 2 months, and were aged 18 to 65 years. The study excluded patients with uncontrolled infections, other autoimmune diseases, pregnancy or lactation. Clinical symptoms, serum thyroxine and TRAb, thyroid ultrasound, and orbital computed tomography formed the basis for the diagnoses. Ficoll-Paque density gradient centrifugation was used to isolate PBMCs from approximately 10 ml of fresh peripheral blood. Trizol reagent was used to extract total RNA, and RNA quality was then checked on an Agilent 2100 Bioanalyzer.

The source is a middle-aged woman with Graves' hyperthyroidism. The sequence is built from TRBV7-8 and TRBJ2-7; the best D guess is TRBD2, with 5 bases matching. Sequencing was performed on blood. In nucleotides, the sequence is TGTGCCAGCAGCTCGTCCGGGGTCTACGAGCAGTACTTC. Translated, this is CASSSSGVYEQYF. Beyond the CDR3, the reference TRBV7-8 and TRBJ2-7 genes provide the residues; the full variable domain reads: GAGVSQSPRYKVAKRGQDVALRCDPISGHVSLFWYQQALGQGPEFLTYFQNEAQLDKSGLPSDRFFAERPEGSVSTLKIQRTQQEDSAVYLCASSSSGVYEQYFGPGTRLTVT.